The sequence of this TCR beta chain was determined in a study of identical twins. Findings and limits, study-wide: Insertions were fewer in abundant cord blood beta clonotypes, whereas memory repertoires showed none of this pattern.

V lost 2 bases to trimming and J lost 4 bases, with 14 bases between them. CDR3 size: 14 residues. Germline V gene sequence: CDR1 DFQATT, CDR2 SNEGSKA (reference sequence). As regards this clonotype: Its antigen is undetermined.

TCRdb re-analysed the 5' RACE reads in MiXCR, keeping a single row per CDR3 protein. The sample records 500,000 to 600,000 distinct CDR3 sequences, under 25% being singletons. These data were likewise used in another study, on T cells expressing NK-cell markers. That investigation notes: Underlying the TCR beta repertoires were sorted CD3+CD56+NKG2C+, CD3+CD56+NKG2C- and CD3+CD56-NKG2C+ T cells. Four donors showed these clonotypes also leading the CD3+CD56-NKG2C+ fraction.

Material: CD4+ T cells sorted from blood. V is TRBV20-1 and J is TRBJ1-1; no reliable D call. The sequence came from a woman aged 18-29 years in good health. The CDR3 sequence is CSARRGVLGTEAFF. In DNA, the CDR3 is TGCAGTGCTAGACGAGGAGTCCTGGGCACTGAAGCTTTCTTT.